A single sample is the source of the 9 T cell receptor beta chains below, sequenced in a study of T cell responses to AZD1222 COVID-19 vaccine. Using immunoSEQ multiplex PCR, the repertoire was profiled, and TCRdb retains in-frame clones only, with some absent. The table lists 70,000 or so clones, around 88% of them singletons. The sequenced sample was peripheral blood, obtained on day 0 of AZD1222 vaccination. The receptors shown here come from an adult in good health.

This rearrangement joins TRBV27 to TRBJ2-1, with 11 nucleotides matching TRBD2. Germline CDR1 and CDR2: MNHEY and SMNVEV (reference sequence). The CDR3 runs 15 residues. Trimming took 3 bases from V and 10 from J; bases not matched to a gene: 8. The CDR3 loop is CASSFSSGRQREQFF. DNA of the CDR3: TGTGCCAGCAGTTTCTCTAGCGGGAGGCAGCGCGAGCAGTTCTTC.

V usage is TRBV19 and J usage is TRBJ2-6; TRBD2 agrees at 9 bases. The germline V gene has CDR1 LNHDA and CDR2 SQIVND (reference sequence). Losses at the gene ends were 6 bases for V and 4 bases for J; bases not matched to a gene: 10. This CDR3 spans 17 amino acids. In nucleotides, the CDR3 is TGTGCCAGTAGCAAGACTAGCGGTAGACCCGGGGCCAACGTCCTGACTTTC. Its translation: CASSKTSGRPGANVLTF.

The chain is built from TRBV4-1 and TRBJ1-2; D is unclear. The germline CDR1 and CDR2 sequences are MGHRA and YSYEKL. V shed 2 bases and J shed 4 bases, with 8 bases lying between them. The CDR3 is 13 residues long. DNA for the CDR3: TGCGCCAGCAGCCAACCATGGTTCTATGGCTACACCTTC. This sequence encodes CASSQPWFYGYTF.

This chain links TRBV5-1 with TRBJ2-1; 12 bases match TRBD2. Germline values: CDR1 SGHRS, CDR2 YFSETQ. J was trimmed by 15 bases and V by 4 bases; bases with no gene match: 14. The CDR3 is made up of 15 amino acids. The CDR3 bases are TGCGCCAGCAGCGCGGAGGCTAGCGGGAGGGGTAGTGCGTTCTTC. It encodes CASSAEASGRGSAFF.

This chain links TRBV7-3 with TRBJ2-1; TRBD2 agrees at 7 bases. The V and J ends lost 5 bases and 9 bases, in that order; junction bases with no gene match: 13. Germline V lookup: CDR1 SGHTA, CDR2 FQGTGA. This CDR3 comprises 15 residues. The CDR3 sequence: CASSPGGRLGGEQFF. The CDR3 nucleotides read TGTGCCAGCAGCCCCGGCGGGAGATTGGGGGGTGAGCAGTTCTTC.

The rearrangement links TRBV27 to TRBJ2-7, with 7 nucleotides matching TRBD2. With 7 bases clipped from V and 2 bases from J, the junction kept 8 bases outside the gene matches. The CDR3 has 14 residues. Germline assignment: CDR1 MNHEY and CDR2 SMNVEV (reference sequence). CDR3 in amino acids: CASTQSGNAYEQYF. CDR3 DNA sequence: TGTGCCAGCACTCAAAGCGGGAATGCCTACGAGCAGTACTTC.

This clone was observed once. V gene TRBV6-1 combines with J gene TRBJ2-4, with TRBD1 matching over 12 bases. After removal of 0 bases from V and 6 bases from J, the junction contained 3 bases not matched to a gene. The germline CDR1 and CDR2 sequences are MNHNS and SASEGT. The CDR3 has 16 residues. CDR3 coding DNA: TGTGCCAGCAGTGAAGCGGGACAGGGGGCTAGAAACATTCAGTACTTC. Amino acids: CASSEAGQGARNIQYF.

The chain is built from TRBV5-5 and TRBJ1-3; unclear D gene. Per the germline V gene, CDR1 is SGHKS and CDR2 is YYEKEE (reference sequence). The ends were cut back, 1 base at V and 4 bases at J, with 12 bases in the middle. The CDR3 sequence is 15 residues long. The CDR3 coding sequence is TGTGCCAGCAGCTTGAGATCGGGAGCCGGAAACACCATATATTTT. Its protein product is CASSLRSGAGNTIYF.

The chain combines TRBV5-6 with TRBJ2-1; the match to TRBD2 covers 8 bases. CDR1 and CDR2 (germline): SGHDT, YYEEEE. The CDR3 spans 16 residues. The J segment lost 9 bases and the V segment lost 2 bases, leaving 13 bases of the junction unmatched. In DNA, the CDR3 is TGTGCCAGCAGCTTTACTCTCGGGGGGGCCCGTTTTGAGCAGTTCTTC. It specifies CASSFTLGGARFEQFF.